A single sample gave rise to the 30 T cell receptor beta chains below, sequenced in a study of preoperative IRX-2 immunotherapy in early breast cancer. The protocol was immunoSEQ multiplex PCR, while the TCRdb copy is restricted to in-frame clones and leaves out a portion. This sample has about 19,000 clones, with roughly 80% found just once. The treatment is: preoperative locoregional IRX-2 cytokine immunotherapy. Sequencing used lymph node tissue, obtained after IRX-2 immunotherapy. Receptor source: a human donor with breast cancer.

This rearrangement joins TRBV6-8 to TRBJ1-5; D not resolved. The CDR3 spans 15 residues. CDR1 is MNHGY and CDR2 is SAAAGT in the germline V gene. V lost 2 bases, J lost 0 bases, and 8 bases lay in between. DNA of the CDR3: TGTGCCAGCAGTTACGCCCGGGATAGCAATCAGCCCCAGCATTTT. Amino acid sequence: CASSYARDSNQPQHF.

V usage is TRBV19 and J usage is TRBJ2-7, with D tentatively TRBD1 (5 bases). The germline CDR1 and CDR2 sequences are LNHDA and SQIVND (reference sequence). The CDR3 loop spans 13 amino acids. Trimming shortened V by 1 base and J by 6 bases, and 10 bases separated the two germline ends. DNA of the CDR3: TGTGCCAGTAGTATAGGACAGTCCGGCGAGCAGTACTTC. Its translation is CASSIGQSGEQYF.

The table lists this clone with a few counts. CDR3 loop: CASSPGLVWSVSNEQFF. The CDR3 nucleotides are TGTGCCAGTAGTCCGGGACTAGTTTGGAGTGTATCCAATGAGCAGTTCTTC. This chain joins TRBV19 and TRBJ2-1, with 8 bases identical to TRBD2. This CDR3 comprises 17 residues. Germline CDR1 and CDR2: LNHDA and SQIVND (reference sequence). Losses at the gene ends were 5 bases for V and 6 bases for J; bases not matched to a gene: 15. The whole variable domain, filled in from reference TRBV19 and TRBJ2-1, reads DGGITQSPKYLFRKEGQNVTLSCEQNLNHDAMYWYRQDPGQGLRLIYYSQIVNDFQKGDIAEGYSVSREKKESFPLTVTSAQKNPTAFYLCASSPGLVWSVSNEQFFGPGTRLTVL.

The rearrangement uses TRBV10-2 and TRBJ2-1, with 10 positions matching TRBD1. The J segment lost 4 bases and the V segment lost 3 bases, leaving 3 bases of the junction unmatched. From germline, CDR1 is WSHSY and CDR2 SAAADI. This CDR3 region has 15 residues. The CDR3: CASSEPGQGYNEQFF. In DNA, the CDR3 is TGCGCCAGCAGTGAACCGGGACAGGGGTACAATGAGCAGTTCTTC.

The chain's CDR3 is CAWSLTGARSQPQHF. Written as DNA, the CDR3 is TGTGCCTGGAGTCTGACAGGGGCGCGAAGTCAGCCCCAGCATTTT. The rearrangement joins TRBV30 to TRBJ1-5; the match to TRBD1 covers 8 bases. J gave up 6 bases and V 2 bases, and 9 bases lay outside the gene matches. This CDR3 comprises 15 residues. Germline V gene sequence: CDR1 GTSNPN, CDR2 SVGIG (reference sequence).

V and J are TRBV6-8 and TRBJ1-5, with D perhaps TRBD1 (5 bases). In germline, CDR1 is MNHGY, CDR2 SAAAGT. The V and J ends lost 6 bases and 7 bases respectively, with 10 bases between them. The CDR3 loop spans 12 amino acids. CDR3 nucleotides: TGTGCCAGCAGGTCAAGGGGACAGCCCCAGCATTTT. Protein product: CASRSRGQPQHF.

CDR3 nucleotide sequence: TGTGCCAGCAGTATGACAGCATACTACGAGCAGTACTTC. Translation: CASSMTAYYEQYF. The chain is built from TRBV6-7 and TRBJ2-7; possible D gene TRBD1, 5 bases. TRBV6-7 has ORF status, its function being uncertain. The V end was cut by 5 bases, the J end by 3 bases, with 11 bases between. The CDR3 extends over 13 amino acids.

The V and J genes are TRBV7-6 and TRBJ1-4; D call uncertain. CDR1 is SGHVS, CDR2 FNYEAQ, per germline. The length of the CDR3 is 15 residues. The V end was cut by 1 base, the J end by 3 bases, with 9 bases between. DNA for the CDR3: TGTGCCAGCAGCTTAGATCTGCAGGCTAATGAAAAACTGTTTTTT. It is translated as CASSLDLQANEKLFF. The whole variable domain, remainder taken from reference TRBV7-6 and TRBJ1-4, is GAGVSQSPRYKVTKRGQDVALRCDPISGHVSLYWYRQALGQGPEFLTYFNYEAQQDKSGLPNDRFSAERPEGSISTLTIQRTEQRDSAMYRCASSLDLQANEKLFFGSGTQLSVL.

The chain links TRBV6-8 to TRBJ2-7; TRBD2 matches 11 bases. Germline CDR1 MNHGY, CDR2 SAAAGT. Trimming removed 0 bases from V and 7 bases from J; junction bases left unmatched: 5. This CDR3 region has 15 residues. The CDR3 loop reads CASSYSSLAGAEQYF. CDR3 bases: TGTGCCAGCAGTTACTCGTCACTAGCGGGAGCGGAGCAGTACTTC.

This clone was picked up a small number of times. The V and J genes are TRBV14 and TRBJ2-7; D is unclear. Germline V lookup: CDR1 SGHDN, CDR2 FVKESK. Trimming removed 0 bases at V and 3 bases at J, with 15 bases between. The CDR3 totals 16 residues. CDR3 sequence: CASSQEGRPTLYEQYF. The CDR3 DNA reads TGTGCCAGCAGCCAAGAGGGTCGACCAACCCTCTACGAGCAGTACTTC.

The chain's CDR3 is CASSSGQGWTEAFF. The CDR3 DNA is TGTGCCAGCAGTTCGGGACAGGGTTGGACTGAAGCTTTCTTT. This rearrangement joins TRBV28 to TRBJ1-1; TRBD1 aligns across 9 bases. Unmatched junction bases numbered 5, after V lost 4 bases and J lost 5 bases. The CDR3 covers 14 residues. Germline assignment: CDR1 MDHEN and CDR2 SYDVKM.

The genes are TRBV6-8 and TRBJ2-1; 7 nucleotides align to TRBD2. This CDR3 region has 12 residues. The germline V gene has CDR1 MNHGY and CDR2 SAAAGT. Germline trimming cut 6 bases from V and 6 bases from J; bases unmatched to any gene: 2. For the CDR3, the DNA is TGTGCCAGCAGGACGGGGGGCAATGAGCAGTTCTTC. This gives the protein CASRTGGNEQFF.

This clone was counted a few times. This chain uses TRBV29-1 with TRBJ2-1; 9 nucleotides agree with TRBD2. The V gene end was trimmed by 8 bases and the J gene end by 10 bases; junction bases not matched to a gene: 9. Germline V gene sequence: CDR1 SQVTM, CDR2 ANQGSEA. The CDR3 is 12 amino acids. The CDR3 is CSLGLARGEQFF. CDR3 nucleotides: TGCAGCTTGGGACTAGCTAGGGGAGAGCAGTTCTTC.

This chain joins TRBV6-8 and TRBJ1-3; D possibly corresponds to TRBD1 (5 bases). Germline loops: CDR1 MNHGY, CDR2 SAAAGT. This CDR3 region has 15 residues. V was shortened by 0 bases and J by 8 bases, with 14 bases between the two germline ends. In DNA, the CDR3 is TGTGCCAGCAGTTACTCGGCAGGGAGGAAGGACACCATATATTTT. Translation gives CASSYSAGRKDTIYF.

V gene TRBV19 combines with J gene TRBJ2-2; D perhaps matches TRBD2 (5 bases). CDR1 is LNHDA, CDR2 SQIVND, per germline (reference sequence). Trimming stripped 1 base from V and 8 bases from J, with 8 bases between. The length of the CDR3 is 13 residues. CDR3 loop: CASSIGGKGELFF. Written as DNA, the CDR3 is TGTGCCAGTAGTATAGGAGGGAAAGGGGAGCTGTTTTTT.

On this clone: In the same sample, other DNA sequences code for this CDR3. The CDR3 here is CASSIGGAMNTEAFF. As DNA, the CDR3 is TGTGCCAGTAGTATAGGGGGGGCTATGAACACTGAAGCTTTCTTT. The J gene is TRBJ1-1, the V gene TRBV19, with D possibly being TRBD1 (6 bases). The CDR3 consists of 15 residues. CDR1 and CDR2 from the germline V gene are LNHDA and SQIVND (reference sequence). V lost 1 base to trimming and J lost 0 bases, with 9 bases between them. Full variable domain (rest looked up from reference TRBV19 and TRBJ1-1): DGGITQSPKYLFRKEGQNVTLSCEQNLNHDAMYWYRQDPGQGLRLIYYSQIVNDFQKGDIAEGYSVSREKKESFPLTVTSAQKNPTAFYLCASSIGGAMNTEAFFGQGTRLTVV.

This chain joins TRBV6-8 and TRBJ2-7; perhaps TRBD2 as D (5 bases). CDR1 is MNHGY and CDR2 is SAAAGT in the germline V gene. V was cut by 2 bases and J by 2 bases, with 10 bases left in between. The CDR3 sequence is 14 residues long. The CDR3 loop is CASSYVTRTYEQYF. The CDR3 DNA reads TGTGCCAGCAGTTACGTCACTAGAACCTACGAGCAGTACTTC.

The chain has TRBV19 and TRBJ2-2; TRBD2 aligns across 7 bases. The J segment lost 4 bases and the V segment lost 1 base, leaving 3 bases of the junction unmatched. Germline V gene lookup returns CDR1 LNHDA and CDR2 SQIVND (reference sequence). The CDR3 covers 15 residues. The DNA of the CDR3 is TGTGCCAGTAGTATAGTGGGAGGGAGCACCGGGGAGCTGTTTTTT. Its protein is CASSIVGGSTGELFF.

The rearrangement uses TRBV10-3 and TRBJ1-3; D may be TRBD1 (5 bases). CDR1 and CDR2 from the germline V gene are ENHRY and SYGVKD. V lost 2 bases to trimming and J lost 0 bases, with 11 bases between them. The CDR3 runs 16 residues. The CDR3 bases are TGTGCCATCAGTGAGGGGATGACAGCCTCTGGAAACACCATATATTTT. Translating it yields CAISEGMTASGNTIYF.

The V and J genes are TRBV5-1 and TRBJ1-3; 8 bases are shared with TRBD1. Per the germline V gene, CDR1 is SGHRS and CDR2 is YFSETQ. V lost 0 bases, J lost 3 bases, and 2 bases stayed unmatched. This CDR3 has 15 amino acids. CDR3 DNA: TGCGCCAGCAGCTTGGACAGGGGGTTTGGAAACACCATATATTTT. Translation gives CASSLDRGFGNTIYF.

The chain is built from TRBV18 and TRBJ2-7, with 7 bases identical to TRBD1. The ends lost 3 bases at V and 3 bases at J; junction bases unmatched: 2. The V gene's germline CDR1 is KGHSH and CDR2 LQKENI. The CDR3 totals 13 residues. The CDR3 nucleotides are TGTGCCAGCTCACCTGGACAGGACTACGAGCAGTACTTC. Translated, it gives CASSPGQDYEQYF.

The J gene is TRBJ2-3, the V gene TRBV11-3; TRBD1 or TRBD2 may be the D gene (5 bases each). Trimming pared 4 bases from V and 2 bases from J, leaving 13 bases between. Germline CDR1 SGHNT, CDR2 YENEEA. The CDR3 is 15 residues long. CDR3 residues: CASSSYRDPTDTQYF. CDR3 nucleotide sequence: TGTGCCAGCAGCTCGTACCGGGACCCCACAGATACGCAGTATTTT.

The V call is TRBV12-5, the J call TRBJ1-1, with D maybe TRBD1 (5 bases). Trimming left V 3 bases short and J 1 base short, with 9 bases between. Germline V gene data show CDR1 as LGHNT and CDR2 as FRNRAP. The CDR3 spans 14 residues. The CDR3, as DNA: TGTGCTAGTGGTTTCCAGGGAGGGAACACTGAAGCTTTCTTT. It specifies CASGFQGGNTEAFF. Full variable domain (outside the CDR3, taken from reference TRBV12-5 and TRBJ1-1): DARVTQTPRHKVTEMGQEVTMRCQPILGHNTVFWYRQTMMQGLELLAYFRNRAPLDDSGMPKDRFSAEMPDATLATLKIQPSEPRDSAVYFCASGFQGGNTEAFFGQGTRLTVV.

The chain joins TRBV19 to TRBJ2-2, with D perhaps being TRBD1 or TRBD2 (5 bases each). Trimming took off 6 bases at V and 8 bases at J, with 16 bases between the two ends. Per germline, CDR1 LNHDA and CDR2 SQIVND (reference sequence). CDR3 length equals 14 residues. CDR3 DNA: TGTGCCAGTAGCCCGGGGCATATGGCAGGGGAGCTGTTTTTT. Protein sequence: CASSPGHMAGELFF.

The chain combines TRBV5-1 with TRBJ2-2; 13 bases map to TRBD2. The germline CDR1 and CDR2 sequences are SGHRS and YFSETQ. The CDR3 is 16 residues long. V was clipped by 5 bases and J by 5 bases; unmatched bases: 6. CDR3 residues: CASSSGTSGVTGELFF. In DNA form, the CDR3 reads TGCGCCAGCAGTTCGGGGACTAGCGGGGTTACCGGGGAGCTGTTTTTT.

The rearrangement links TRBV6-8 to TRBJ2-3; the D gene is possibly TRBD2 (6 bases). Trimming stripped 5 bases from V and 5 bases from J, with 14 bases between. Germline CDR1 reads MNHGY; CDR2 reads SAAAGT. The CDR3 is 14 residues long. The CDR3 loop reads CASSQYSGRDTQYF. CDR3 DNA sequence: TGTGCCAGCAGTCAATATAGCGGAAGAGATACGCAGTATTTT.

This chain joins TRBV11-3 and TRBJ2-7, with 11 bases matching TRBD2. The length of the CDR3 is 16 residues. J lost 4 bases, V lost 4 bases, and 9 bases had no gene match. Germline assignment: CDR1 SGHNT and CDR2 YENEEA. This chain's CDR3 is CASSWVAGGTVYEQYF. DNA for the CDR3: TGTGCCAGCAGCTGGGTAGCGGGAGGGACAGTGTACGAGCAGTACTTC. Supplemented by reference TRBV11-3 and TRBJ2-7, the full variable domain reads EAGVVQSPRYKIIEKKQPVAFWCNPISGHNTLYWYLQNLGQGPELLIRYENEEAVDDSQLPKDRFSAERLKGVDSTLKIQPAELGDSAVYLCASSWVAGGTVYEQYFGPGTRLTVT.

CDR3 sequence (DNA): TGTGCCAGCAGTTCGTTGGTTCATAATGAAAAACTGTTTTTT. It specifies CASSSLVHNEKLFF. The gene calls are TRBV6-8 and TRBJ1-4; D uncertain. V lost 4 bases to trimming and J lost 4 bases, with 10 bases between them. Germline lookup yields CDR1 MNHGY and CDR2 SAAAGT. This CDR3 comprises 14 residues.

This clone has only a few counts. This chain joins TRBV4-1 and TRBJ1-5; D is possibly TRBD1 (5 bases). The CDR3 is made up of 15 amino acids. Germline V lookup: CDR1 MGHRA, CDR2 YSYEKL. V lost 3 bases to trimming and J lost 3 bases, with 12 bases between them. The CDR3 sequence: CASSHAGTVNQPQHF. The CDR3 region has the DNA TGCGCCAGCAGCCAYGCCGGGACGGTCAATCAGCCCCAGCATTTT.

The rearrangement uses TRBV6-8 and TRBJ1-5; 8 bases are shared with TRBD1. This CDR3 contains 14 residues. J was trimmed by 6 bases and V by 5 bases; bases with no gene match: 6. Germline V gene lookup returns CDR1 MNHGY and CDR2 SAAAGT. The CDR3 spells CASSDYRGTQPQHF. The CDR3 nucleotides read TGTGCCAGCAGTGATTACAGGGGGACTCAGCCCCAGCATTTT.